These 15 T cell receptor beta chains came from one sample sequenced in a study of shared clonotypes between healthy human individuals. Sequenced by immunoSEQ multiplex PCR; TCRdb stores in-frame clones only, minus some. The sample has over a million clones, about 98.5% seen once. The sequenced sample consisted of naive CD4+ T cells sorted from blood. Subset denoted: CD45RA+ positively selected. The receptors originated from a man younger than 45 in good health.

A note on this clone: In the same sample, other DNA sequences code for this CDR3. The CDR3 protein is CASSLASSYNEQFF. The CDR3 nucleotides read TGTGCCAGCAGCTTAGCGTCTTCCTACAATGAGCAGTTCTTC. The rearrangement joins TRBV11-2 to TRBJ2-1; D call uncertain. Germline CDR1 SGHAT, CDR2 FQNNGV. This CDR3 is built from 14 residues. V shed 1 base and J shed 1 base, with 5 bases lying between them. Based on the CDR3 plus reference TRBV11-2 and TRBJ2-1, the full variable domain is EAGVAQSPRYKIIEKRQSVAFWCNPISGHATLYWYQQILGQGPKLLIQFQNNGVVDDSQLPKDRFSAERLKGVDSTLKIQPAKLEDSAVYLCASSLASSYNEQFFGPGTRLTVL.

This CDR3 is CASSTWTRRSAGELFF. CDR3 DNA: TGTGCCAGCAGCACCTGGACTAGGAGATCGGCCGGGGAGCTGTTTTTT. V usage is TRBV5-4 and J usage is TRBJ2-2, with 7 bases that match TRBD2. Germline V lookup: CDR1 SGHNT, CDR2 YYREEE (reference sequence). CDR3 size: 16 residues. Trimming took 4 bases from V and 6 from J; bases not matched to a gene: 12.

This sequence joins TRBV5-5 and TRBJ2-1; D is possibly TRBD1 (6 bases). Trimming removed 1 base from V and 8 bases from J, with 13 bases in between. Looked up from germline, CDR1 is SGHKS and CDR2 is YYEKEE (reference sequence). The CDR3 covers 14 residues. This CDR3 is CASSLLGAEDEQFF. The CDR3, as DNA: TGTGCCAGCAGCTTGCTGGGGGCCGAGGATGAGCAGTTCTTC.

The genes are TRBV14 and TRBJ2-1, with 12 bases lining up with TRBD2. Germline trimming cut 0 bases from V and 4 bases from J; bases unmatched to any gene: 4. Per germline, CDR1 SGHDN and CDR2 FVKESK. This CDR3 spans 17 amino acids. In DNA form, the CDR3 reads TGTGCCAGCAGCCAAGATAGAACTAGCGGGAGGTACAATGAGCAGTTCTTC. Amino acids: CASSQDRTSGRYNEQFF.

This CDR3 is CATRTGNYEQYF. The CDR3, as DNA: TGTGCCACCCGGACAGGGAACTACGAGCAGTACTTC. The chain employs TRBV6-5 and TRBJ2-7, with 8 positions matching TRBD1. CDR3 size: 12 residues. Germline V lookup: CDR1 MNHEY, CDR2 SVGAGI. Trimming took 10 bases from V and 3 from J; bases not matched to a gene: 5.

The chain uses TRBV27 and TRBJ2-1; D remains ambiguous. Germline V CDR1 and CDR2: MNHEY, SMNVEV (reference sequence). V gave up 3 bases and J gave up 9 bases, with 12 bases separating them. This CDR3 comprises 13 residues. The CDR3 bases are TGTGCCAGCAGTTTGCAACGCCTGGGTGAGCAGTTCTTC. It translates to CASSLQRLGEQFF.

V is TRBV19 and J is TRBJ2-1; 15 nucleotides line up with TRBD2. V lost 4 bases and J lost 9; bases outside the gene matches: 7. CDR1 and CDR2 (germline): LNHDA, SQIVND (reference sequence). This CDR3 is built from 16 residues. The CDR3 region has the DNA TGTGCCAGTAGTACGTCTCCGGGACTAGCGGGAGGTGAGCAGTTCTTC. It specifies CASSTSPGLAGGEQFF. The variable domain in full, completed from reference TRBV19 and TRBJ2-1, reads DGGITQSPKYLFRKEGQNVTLSCEQNLNHDAMYWYRQDPGQGLRLIYYSQIVNDFQKGDIAEGYSVSREKKESFPLTVTSAQKNPTAFYLCASSTSPGLAGGEQFFGPGTRLTVL.

The chain combines TRBV5-1 with TRBJ2-1; 12 bases align to TRBD2. The ends lost 5 bases at V and 8 bases at J; junction bases unmatched: 17. This CDR3 has 18 residues. Germline V lookup: CDR1 SGHRS, CDR2 YFSETQ. The CDR3 DNA follows: TGCGCCAGCAGTCCTCTACCCGAAAGACTAGCGGGAGACCATGAGCAGTTCTTC. Residues: CASSPLPERLAGDHEQFF.

This chain connects TRBV15 to TRBJ2-3, with D unresolved. Germline V gene sequence: CDR1 LNHNV, CDR2 YYDKDF (reference sequence). The CDR3 has 17 residues. Trimming removed 1 base from V and 0 bases from J, with 14 bases in between. CDR3 sequence: CATSRGLGLTSTDTQYF. The CDR3 bases are TGTGCCACCAGCAGAGGATTGGGTTTAACTAGCACAGATACGCAGTATTTT.

The chain uses TRBV7-9 and TRBJ1-3; D remains unclear. CDR1 is SEHNR and CDR2 is FQNEAQ in the germline V gene (reference sequence). Between the trimmed V and J ends, which lost 5 bases and 0 bases, there was a span of 8 bases. This CDR3 comprises 14 residues. CDR3: CASSHNLSGNTIYF. CDR3 DNA: TGTGCCAGCAGCCATAACCTCTCTGGAAACACCATATATTTT.

The J gene is TRBJ2-2, the V gene TRBV28, with 8 bases matching TRBD1. CDR1 MDHEN and CDR2 SYDVKM come from the germline V gene. V shed 5 bases, J shed 4 bases, and the junction held 6 bases outside the gene matches. The CDR3 contains 15 residues. CDR3 in amino acids: CASSPDRVGTGELFF. The DNA for the CDR3 is TGTGCCAGCAGTCCGGACAGGGTAGGCACCGGGGAGCTGTTTTTT.

The chain employs TRBV29-1 and TRBJ2-3; 10 bases line up with TRBD1. Germline CDR1 reads SQVTM; CDR2 reads ANQGSEA. The CDR3 is 15 amino acids. The ends lost 7 bases at V and 4 bases at J; junction bases unmatched: 11. CDR3: CSGRQGASWADTQYF. Here the CDR3 DNA reads TGCAGCGGCAGACAGGGGGCAAGTTGGGCAGATACGCAGTATTTT.

The rearrangement uses TRBV5-1 and TRBJ2-2, with 13 bases fitting TRBD2. Germline values: CDR1 SGHRS, CDR2 YFSETQ. CDR3 size: 16 residues. The V and J ends lost 3 bases and 6 bases, in that order; junction bases with no gene match: 5. This chain's CDR3 is CASSYGLAGEPGELFF. The DNA for the CDR3 is TGCGCCAGCAGCTATGGACTAGCGGGAGAGCCCGGGGAGCTGTTTTTT. The whole variable domain, filled in from reference TRBV5-1 and TRBJ2-2, reads KAGVTQTPRYLIKTRGQQVTLSCSPISGHRSVSWYQQTPGQGLQFLFEYFSETQRNKGNFPGRFSGRQFSNSRSEMNVSTLELGDSALYLCASSYGLAGEPGELFFGEGSRLTVL.

The J gene is TRBJ2-3, the V gene TRBV5-1, with a possible D match to TRBD2 (7 bases). V lost 0 bases and J lost 5, with 10 bases in between. The V gene's germline CDR1 is SGHRS and CDR2 YFSETQ. The CDR3 runs 14 residues. The CDR3 loop is CASSLVGGEDTQYF. As DNA, the CDR3 is TGCGCCAGCAGCTTGGTAGGGGGGGAAGATACGCAGTATTTT.

This chain connects TRBV19 to TRBJ2-1; TRBD2 aligns across 13 bases. In germline, CDR1 is LNHDA, CDR2 SQIVND (reference sequence). V lost 3 bases to trimming and J lost 0 bases; unmatched junction nucleotides: 11. CDR3 length: 20 amino acids. The CDR3 DNA sequence: TGTGCCAGTAGTATCGGGACGGGACTAGCGGGACCTGACTCCTACAATGAGCAGTTCTTC. Translated: CASSIGTGLAGPDSYNEQFF.